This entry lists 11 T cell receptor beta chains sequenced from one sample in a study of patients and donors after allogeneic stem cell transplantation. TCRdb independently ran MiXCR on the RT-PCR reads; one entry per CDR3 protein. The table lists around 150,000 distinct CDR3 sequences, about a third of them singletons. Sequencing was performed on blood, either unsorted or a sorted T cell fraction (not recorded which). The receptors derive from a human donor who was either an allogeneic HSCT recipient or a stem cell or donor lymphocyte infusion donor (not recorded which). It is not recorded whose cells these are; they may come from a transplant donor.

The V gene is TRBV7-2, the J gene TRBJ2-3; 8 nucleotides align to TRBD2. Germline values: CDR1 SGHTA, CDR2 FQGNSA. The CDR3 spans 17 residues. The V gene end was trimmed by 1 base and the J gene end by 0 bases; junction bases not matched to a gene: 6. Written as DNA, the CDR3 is TGTGCCAGCAGCTTAGTGGGGCTAGCGGGTAGCACAGATACGCAGTATTTT. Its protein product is CASSLVGLAGSTDTQYF.

The CDR3 sequence is CASSLWGTGGENTEAFF. In nucleotides, the CDR3 is TGTGCCAGCAGCCTTTGGGGGACAGGGGGCGAGAACACTGAAGCTTTCTTT. V gene TRBV11-2 combines with J gene TRBJ1-1; TRBD1 agrees at 12 bases. Germline V gene lookup returns CDR1 SGHAT and CDR2 FQNNGV. The junction had 8 bases not matched to a gene; V was cut back by 5 bases and J by 1 base. CDR3 length equals 17 residues.

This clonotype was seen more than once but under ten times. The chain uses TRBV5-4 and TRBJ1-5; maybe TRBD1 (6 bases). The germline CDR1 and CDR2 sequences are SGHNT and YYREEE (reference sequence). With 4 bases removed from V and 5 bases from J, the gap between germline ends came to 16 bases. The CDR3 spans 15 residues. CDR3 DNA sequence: TGTGCCAGCAGCCCCGGACCACAGGGTGATCAGCCCCAGCATTTT. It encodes CASSPGPQGDQPQHF. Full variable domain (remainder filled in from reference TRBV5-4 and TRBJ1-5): ETGVTQSPTHLIKTRGQQVTLRCSSQSGHNTVSWYQQALGQGPQFIFQYYREEENGRGNFPPRFSGLQFPNYSSELNVNALELDDSALYLCASSPGPQGDQPQHFGDGTRLSIL.

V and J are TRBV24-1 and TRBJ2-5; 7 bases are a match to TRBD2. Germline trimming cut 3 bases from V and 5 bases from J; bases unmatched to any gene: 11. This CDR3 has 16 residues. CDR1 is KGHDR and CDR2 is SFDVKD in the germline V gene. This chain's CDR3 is CATSDLPAGSGETQYF. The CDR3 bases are TGTGCCACCAGTGATCTCCCAGCGGGGTCCGGGGAGACCCAGTACTTC.

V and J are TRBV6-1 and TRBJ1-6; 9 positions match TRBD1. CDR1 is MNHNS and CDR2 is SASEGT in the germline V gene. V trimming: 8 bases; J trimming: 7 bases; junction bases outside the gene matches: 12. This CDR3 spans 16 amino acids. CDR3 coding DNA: TGTGCCAGCCGTCCCGGGACAGGGCGAGCCAATTCACCCCTCCACTTT. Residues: CASRPGTGRANSPLHF.

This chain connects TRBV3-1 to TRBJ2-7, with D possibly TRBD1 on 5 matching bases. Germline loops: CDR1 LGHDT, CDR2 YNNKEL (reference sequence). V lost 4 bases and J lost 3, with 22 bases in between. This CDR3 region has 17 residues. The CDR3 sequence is CASSPTDGARIRYEQYV. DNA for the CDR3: TGTGCCAGCAGCCCGACTGATGGGGCTAGAATACGCTACGAGCAGTACGTC.

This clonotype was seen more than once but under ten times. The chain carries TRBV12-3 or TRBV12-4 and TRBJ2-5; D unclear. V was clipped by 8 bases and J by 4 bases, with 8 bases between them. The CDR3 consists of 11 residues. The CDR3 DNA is TGTGCCAGCGGGTTCAGAGAGACCCAGTACTTC. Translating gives CASGFRETQYF.

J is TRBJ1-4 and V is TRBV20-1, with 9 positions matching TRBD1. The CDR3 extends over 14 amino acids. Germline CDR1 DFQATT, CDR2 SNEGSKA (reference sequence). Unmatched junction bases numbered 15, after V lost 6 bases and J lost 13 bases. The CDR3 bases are TGCAGTGCCCCCAACCCGGGACAGGGCTCGGGACTGTTTTTT. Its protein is CSAPNPGQGSGLFF.

Here the CDR3 reads CASSSPGGTGNTEAFF. Written as DNA, the CDR3 is TGTGCCAGCAGCTCGCCAGGAGGGACAGGGAACACTGAAGCTTTCTTT. The rearrangement links TRBV11-1 to TRBJ1-1, with 8 bases fitting TRBD1. CDR1 and CDR2 (germline): SGHAT, FQDESV (reference sequence). This CDR3 comprises 16 residues. The V segment lost 4 bases and the J segment 1 base; nucleotides outside the gene matches: 8.

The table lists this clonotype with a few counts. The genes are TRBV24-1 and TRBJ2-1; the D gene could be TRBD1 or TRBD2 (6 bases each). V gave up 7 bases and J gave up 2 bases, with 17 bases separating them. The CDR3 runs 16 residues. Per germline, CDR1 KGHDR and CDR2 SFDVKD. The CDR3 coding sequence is TGTGCCACCAGGATCGCTGAGGAGGGGGCCTACAATGAGCAGTTCTTC. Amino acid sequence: CATRIAEEGAYNEQFF.

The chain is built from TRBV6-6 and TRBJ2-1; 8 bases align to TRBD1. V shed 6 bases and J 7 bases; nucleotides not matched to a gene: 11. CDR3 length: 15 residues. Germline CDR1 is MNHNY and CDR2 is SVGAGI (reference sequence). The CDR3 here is CASSFGQGYRNEQFF. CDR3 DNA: TGTGCCAGCAGCTTCGGACAGGGCTATCGGAATGAGCAGTTCTTC.